These 23 T cell receptor beta chains were all obtained from the same sample, sequenced in a study of cytomegalovirus exposure and HLA in healthy donors. 60 Vbeta and 13 Jbeta primers were used in PCR. Using immunoSEQ multiplex PCR, the repertoire was profiled, and TCRdb retains in-frame clones only, with some absent. The repertoire holds some 150,000 clones, with around 78% as singletons. Input material: PBMCs. The receptors here all came from a woman aged 25 to 39 in good health and CMV-seropositive.

This clone came up once. The chain links TRBV4-1 to TRBJ2-3; TRBD2 matches at 8 bases. The CDR3 is 15 amino acids. J lost 5 bases, V lost 3 bases, and 7 bases had no gene match. Germline lookup yields CDR1 MGHRA and CDR2 YSYEKL. Written as DNA, the CDR3 is TGCGCCAGCAGCCAGTATAGCGGGATAAGAGATACGCAGTATTTT. Translating it yields CASSQYSGIRDTQYF.

The chain combines TRBV19 with TRBJ1-2, with D uncertain. Germline CDR1 LNHDA, CDR2 SQIVND (reference sequence). CDR3 size: 15 residues. The V end lost 5 bases, the J end lost 4 bases, and 17 bases lay between the germline ends. The CDR3 nucleotides are TGTGCCAGTAGTTACAGCAGCGGAGCGGGCTATGGCTACACCTTC. Amino acid sequence: CASSYSSGAGYGYTF.

This clone has more than one count but fewer than ten. CDR3: CASSHPAARNNEQFF. The CDR3 nucleotides read TGCGCCAGCAGCCATCCCGCTGCGAGGAACAATGAGCAGTTCTTC. V is TRBV4-1 and J is TRBJ2-1; no clear D gene. V was pared by 3 bases and J by 5 bases, with 14 bases between. The CDR3 sequence is 15 residues long. Germline V CDR1 and CDR2: MGHRA, YSYEKL.

The chain is built from TRBV30 and TRBJ1-1; D gene unclear. Trimming cost V 3 bases and J 3 bases, with 11 bases left between them. The V gene's germline CDR1 is GTSNPN and CDR2 SVGIG (reference sequence). This CDR3 is 13 amino acids long. The CDR3 loop reads CAWRAGLDTEAFF. CDR3 DNA: TGTGCCTGGAGAGCTGGTTTAGACACTGAAGCTTTCTTT.

The gene calls are TRBV7-2 and TRBJ2-7, with 12 bases that match TRBD2. Germline CDR1 is SGHTA and CDR2 is FQGNSA. Trimming cost V 5 bases and J 6 bases; bases outside gene matches: 11. The CDR3 is 16 amino acids. CDR3 DNA sequence: TGTGCCAGCAGCCGAGACCAGACTAGCGGGAGAGGCGAGCAGTACTTC. Protein product: CASSRDQTSGRGEQYF.

This chain links TRBV7-6 with TRBJ2-7; 8 bases are shared with TRBD1. V shed 1 base, J shed 2 bases, and the junction held 7 bases outside the gene matches. Germline V gene sequence: CDR1 SGHVS, CDR2 FNYEAQ. CDR3 length: 16 amino acids. As DNA, the CDR3 is TGTGCCAGCAGCTTAGGGTTGGACAGGGTACCCTACGAGCAGTACTTC. Residues: CASSLGLDRVPYEQYF.

CDR3 loop: CASSDGPGGETQYF. CDR3 nucleotides: TGTGCCAGCAGCGATGGACCGGGAGGGGAGACCCAGTACTTC. The J gene is TRBJ2-5, the V gene TRBV7-2; 8 bases fit TRBD2. Trimming removed 5 bases from V and 5 bases from J; junction bases left unmatched: 7. CDR1 SGHTA and CDR2 FQGNSA come from the germline V gene. The length of the CDR3 is 14 residues.

This clone came up a few times. The CDR3 reads CASSGYRDRGFRNTEAFF. CDR3 sequence (DNA): TGTGCCAGCAGTGGGTACCGGGACAGGGGGTTTAGGAACACTGAAGCTTTCTTT. V and J are TRBV6-1 and TRBJ1-1, with 11 bases fitting TRBD1. Germline assignment: CDR1 MNHNS and CDR2 SASEGT. The length of the CDR3 is 18 residues. V was pared by 4 bases and J by 1 base, with 11 bases of the junction left unmatched.

V is TRBV19 and J is TRBJ1-2; the D gene is possibly TRBD1 (5 bases). Looked up from germline, CDR1 is LNHDA and CDR2 is SQIVND (reference sequence). V dropped 4 bases and J dropped 0 bases, with 12 bases sitting between them. CDR3 length: 15 residues. CDR3 region: CASSTRQLANYGYTF. The CDR3 bases are TGTGCCAGTAGTACCCGACAGTTAGCTAACTATGGCTACACCTTC. Complete variable domain (other parts from reference TRBV19 and TRBJ1-2): DGGITQSPKYLFRKEGQNVTLSCEQNLNHDAMYWYRQDPGQGLRLIYYSQIVNDFQKGDIAEGYSVSREKKESFPLTVTSAQKNPTAFYLCASSTRQLANYGYTFGSGTRLTVV.

The genes are TRBV6-6 and TRBJ2-2, with 8 bases matching TRBD2. V lost 7 bases, J lost 0 bases, and 4 bases stayed unmatched. Looked up from germline, CDR1 is MNHNY and CDR2 is SVGAGI (reference sequence). This CDR3 has 15 residues. In DNA, the CDR3 is TGTGCCAGCATCACCGGGGGGGCGAACACCGGGGAGCTGTTTTTT. Its translation is CASITGGANTGELFF.

The chain employs TRBV6-1 and TRBJ2-1; 9 nucleotides line up with TRBD2. The CDR3 runs 15 residues. The germline V gene encodes CDR1 MNHNS and CDR2 SASEGT. After removal of 6 bases from V and 4 bases from J, the junction contained 7 bases not matched to a gene. CDR3 protein: CASSLSSGIYNEQFF. The CDR3 DNA reads as TGTGCCAGCAGCCTGTCTAGCGGGATTTACAATGAGCAGTTCTTC.

The chain uses TRBV27 and TRBJ2-6; tentatively, D is TRBD1 (6 bases). V gave up 3 bases and J gave up 1 base, with 13 bases separating them. The CDR3 consists of 17 residues. CDR1 is MNHEY and CDR2 is SMNVEV in the germline V gene (reference sequence). CDR3: CASSFSDSTSGANVLTF. In DNA form, the CDR3 reads TGTGCCAGCAGTTTTTCGGACAGTACTTCTGGGGCCAACGTCCTGACTTTC.

This clone was seen only once. The V call is TRBV4-1, the J call TRBJ2-3; 7 bases are shared with TRBD1. The V gene end was trimmed by 1 base and the J gene end by 0 bases; junction bases not matched to a gene: 22. The CDR3 spans 22 residues. Germline CDR1 reads MGHRA; CDR2 reads YSYEKL. The CDR3, as DNA: TGCGCCAGCAGCCAAGGTTCGTCGGCCAGGGGGTTGGTCGGGGCTAGCACAGATACGCAGTATTTT. This gives the protein CASSQGSSARGLVGASTDTQYF.

The rearrangement joins TRBV2 to TRBJ1-4; D uncertain. This CDR3 comprises 15 residues. V was pared by 7 bases and J by 0 bases, with 12 bases between. From germline, CDR1 is SNHLY and CDR2 FYNNEI. The CDR3 bases are TGTGCCAGCAATCGAGGAGGAACAACTAATGAAAAACTGTTTTTT. This encodes CASNRGGTTNEKLFF. Combining the CDR3 with reference TRBV2 and TRBJ1-4 gives the whole variable domain EPEVTQTPSHQVTQMGQEVILRCVPISNHLYFYWYRQILGQKVEFLVSFYNNEISEKSEIFDDQFSVERPDGSNFTLKIRSTKLEDSAMYFCASNRGGTTNEKLFFGSGTQLSVL.

This clone has only one observation. This chain links TRBV19 with TRBJ2-1, with 14 bases matching TRBD2. The CDR3 extends over 19 amino acids. V lost 7 bases to trimming and J lost 0 bases; unmatched junction nucleotides: 11. The germline CDR1 and CDR2 sequences are LNHDA and SQIVND (reference sequence). The CDR3 protein is CASTPGLAGEGSSYNEQFF. In DNA, the CDR3 is TGTGCCAGTACCCCGGGACTAGCGGGAGAAGGGAGCTCCTACAATGAGCAGTTCTTC.

The rearrangement links TRBV2 to TRBJ1-1; possibly TRBD1 for D (5 bases). The CDR3 consists of 13 residues. The germline V and J ends were trimmed by 4 bases and 4 bases, with 10 bases remaining between them. Germline values: CDR1 SNHLY, CDR2 FYNNEI. CDR3 nucleotide sequence: TGTGCCAGCAGTGGACTGGGGGGCACTGAAGCTTTCTTT. It yields the protein CASSGLGGTEAFF.

The sample holds a few counts of this clone. The genes are TRBV7-6 and TRBJ1-6; TRBD1 might be the D (5 bases). This CDR3 spans 15 amino acids. The V gene lost 4 bases and the J gene lost 10 bases, with 17 bases spanning the gap. Germline V CDR1 and CDR2: SGHVS, FNYEAQ. CDR3 sequence (DNA): TGTGCCAGCAGCTCCCAAGTAGGGGAAGGCTCACCCCTCCACTTT. Translating it yields CASSSQVGEGSPLHF.

The V call is TRBV9, the J call TRBJ2-1, with 7 nucleotides matching TRBD2. This CDR3 contains 16 residues. V trimming: 2 bases; J trimming: 0 bases; junction bases outside the gene matches: 5. In germline, CDR1 is SGDLS, CDR2 YYNGEE. CDR3 nucleotide sequence: TGTGCCAGCAGCGTCTCAGCGGGGAGCTCCTACAATGAGCAGTTCTTC. Translating gives CASSVSAGSSYNEQFF. The full variable domain, with the rest looked up from reference TRBV9 and TRBJ2-1, is DSGVTQTPKHLITATGQRVTLRCSPRSGDLSVYWYQQSLDQGLQFLIQYYNGEERAKGNILERFSAQQFPDLHSELNLSSLELGDSALYFCASSVSAGSSYNEQFFGPGTRLTVL.

The chain couples TRBV4-3 to TRBJ1-3, with TRBD1 as a possible D gene (6 bases). The length of the CDR3 is 16 residues. Germline V gene data show CDR1 as LGHNA and CDR2 as YSLEER. The V gene lost 2 bases and the J gene lost 4 bases, with 15 bases spanning the gap. CDR3 amino acids: CASSQTGGLFGNTIYF. The CDR3 DNA reads as TGCGCCAGCAGCCAAACCGGGGGGCTTTTCGGAAACACCATATATTTT.

This chain links TRBV5-8 with TRBJ2-3, with TRBD1 matching 7 bases. Germline V lookup: CDR1 SGHTS, CDR2 YDEGEE. The CDR3 runs to 16 residues. V shed 4 bases and J 0 bases; nucleotides not matched to a gene: 8. The DNA of the CDR3 is TGTGCCAGCAGCAAACCGACAGGGCTTAGCACAGATACGCAGTATTTT. The encoded protein is CASSKPTGLSTDTQYF.

This clone is a singleton in its sample. The chain has TRBV19 and TRBJ2-1; 7 nucleotides match TRBD1. There are 14 residues in the CDR3. Per germline, CDR1 LNHDA and CDR2 SQIVND (reference sequence). The junction had 11 bases not matched to a gene; V was cut back by 7 bases and J by 8 bases. The CDR3 spells CASTEQGISDEQFF. The CDR3 DNA reads TGTGCCAGTACTGAACAGGGGATCAGCGATGAGCAGTTCTTC. The full variable domain, in which reference TRBV19 and TRBJ2-1 provide the parts outside the CDR3, is DGGITQSPKYLFRKEGQNVTLSCEQNLNHDAMYWYRQDPGQGLRLIYYSQIVNDFQKGDIAEGYSVSREKKESFPLTVTSAQKNPTAFYLCASTEQGISDEQFFGPGTRLTVL.

The chain uses TRBV27 and TRBJ2-7, with D unresolved. CDR1 is MNHEY, CDR2 SMNVEV, per germline (reference sequence). Trimming left V 2 bases short and J 0 bases short, with 8 bases between. The CDR3 has 14 amino acids. CDR3 sequence reads: CASSLGQVSYEQYF. The CDR3 DNA follows: TGTGCCAGCAGTTTAGGGCAGGTCTCCTACGAGCAGTACTTC.

The chain combines TRBV18 with TRBJ2-7, with a weak D call TRBD1 (6 bases). Germline V gene data show CDR1 as KGHSH and CDR2 as LQKENI. The V gene lost 3 bases and the J gene lost 5 bases, with 11 bases spanning the gap. The CDR3 totals 13 residues. The CDR3 spells CASSPQQGDEQYF. CDR3 coding DNA: TGTGCCAGCTCACCTCAACAGGGAGACGAGCAGTACTTC.